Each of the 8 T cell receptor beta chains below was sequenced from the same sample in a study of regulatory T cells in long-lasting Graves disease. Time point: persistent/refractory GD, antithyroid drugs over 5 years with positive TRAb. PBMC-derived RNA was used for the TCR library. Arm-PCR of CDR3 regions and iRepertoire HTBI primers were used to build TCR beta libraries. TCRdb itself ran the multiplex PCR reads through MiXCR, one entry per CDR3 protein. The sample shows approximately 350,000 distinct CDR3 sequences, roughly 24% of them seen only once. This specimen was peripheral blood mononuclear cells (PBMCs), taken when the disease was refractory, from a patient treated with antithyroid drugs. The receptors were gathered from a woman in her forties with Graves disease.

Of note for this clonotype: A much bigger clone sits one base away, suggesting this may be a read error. This CDR3 is CSARSAGWNTGAFF. The CDR3 bases are TGCAGTGCTAGATCCGCGGGATGGAACACTGGAGCTTTCTTT. The rearrangement joins TRBV20-1 to TRBJ1-1; no firm D call. The CDR3 loop spans 14 amino acids. In germline, CDR1 is DFQATT, CDR2 SNEGSKA (reference sequence).

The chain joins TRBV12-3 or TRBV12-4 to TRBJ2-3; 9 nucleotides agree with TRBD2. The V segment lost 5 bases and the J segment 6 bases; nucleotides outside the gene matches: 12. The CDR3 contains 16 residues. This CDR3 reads CASSPELAGGGDTQYF. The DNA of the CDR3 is TGTGCCAGCAGTCCCGAGCTGGCGGGAGGGGGGGATACGCAGTATTTT.

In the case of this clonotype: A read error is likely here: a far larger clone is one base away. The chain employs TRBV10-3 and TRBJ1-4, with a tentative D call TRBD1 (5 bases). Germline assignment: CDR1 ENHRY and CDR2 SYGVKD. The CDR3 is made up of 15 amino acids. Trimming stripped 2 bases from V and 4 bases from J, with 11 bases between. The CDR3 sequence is CAISEDREHNEKLFF. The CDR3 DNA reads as TGTGCCATCAGTGAGGACAGAGAGCATAATGAAAAACTGTTTTTT.

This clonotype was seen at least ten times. This chain's CDR3 is CASSVGQPTGELFF. In DNA, the CDR3 is TGCGCCAGCAGCGTGGGACAGCCCACCGGGGAGCTGTTTTTT. V and J are TRBV5-1 and TRBJ2-2, with 7 bases matching TRBD1. V lost 4 bases and J lost 4; bases outside the gene matches: 4. Germline V gene sequence: CDR1 SGHRS, CDR2 YFSETQ. This CDR3 contains 14 residues.

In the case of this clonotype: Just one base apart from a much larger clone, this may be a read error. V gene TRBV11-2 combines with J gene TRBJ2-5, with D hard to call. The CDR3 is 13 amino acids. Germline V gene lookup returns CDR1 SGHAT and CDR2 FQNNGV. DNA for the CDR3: TGTGCCAGCAGCAAAAATTCTCAAGAGACCCAGTGCTTC. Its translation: CASSKNSQETQCF.

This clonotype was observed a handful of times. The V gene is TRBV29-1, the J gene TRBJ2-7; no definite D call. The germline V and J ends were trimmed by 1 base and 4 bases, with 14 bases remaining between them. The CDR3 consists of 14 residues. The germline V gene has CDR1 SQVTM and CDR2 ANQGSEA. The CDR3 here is CSVEVPDSPYEQYF. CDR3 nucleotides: TGCAGCGTTGAAGTTCCTGATTCCCCTTACGAGCAGTACTTC.

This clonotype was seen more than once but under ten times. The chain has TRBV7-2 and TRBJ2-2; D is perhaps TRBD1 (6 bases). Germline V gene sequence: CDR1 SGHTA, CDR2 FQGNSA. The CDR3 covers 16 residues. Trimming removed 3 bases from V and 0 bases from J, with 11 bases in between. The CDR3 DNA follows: TGTGCCAGCAGCTTCGCCGGGACACCGAACACCGGGGAGCTGTTTTTT. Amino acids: CASSFAGTPNTGELFF.

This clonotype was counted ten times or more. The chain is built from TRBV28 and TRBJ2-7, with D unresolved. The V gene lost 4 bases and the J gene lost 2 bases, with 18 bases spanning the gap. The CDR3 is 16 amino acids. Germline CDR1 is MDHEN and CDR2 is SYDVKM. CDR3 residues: CASSSPGFQNPYEQYF. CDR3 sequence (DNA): TGTGCCAGCAGTTCCCCCGGTTTTCAAAACCCCTACGAGCAGTACTTC.